This T cell receptor (beta chain) appears in the sequencing data of a study of cytomegalovirus exposure and HLA in healthy donors. Both 60 Vbeta primers and 13 Jbeta primers went into the PCR. Measured with immunoSEQ multiplex PCR; TCRdb has only the in-frame clones, and not every one. The data hold about 160,000 clones, with over 75% observed a single time. Concerning this clone itself: Its target is not known.

Study-level points and caveats: Later on, a genetic analysis was performed. It linked a missense variant in DCLRE1C with V- and J-gene trimming of TCR beta. A later analysis found that most CMV-associated TCR beta chains appeared HLA-restricted. Relative to equally common others, HLA-associated TCR beta chains showed greater clonal expansion in a later analysis. Earlier analysis looked at TCR beta V segments, and most were productive about 87% or about 30% of the time.

Germline V gives CDR1 SGHVS, CDR2 FQNEAQ. The CDR3 is 14 residues long. V lost 4 bases, J lost 4 bases, and 5 bases stayed unmatched. The V call is TRBV7-8, the J call TRBJ2-5; 8 positions match TRBD2. The sequence was obtained from a young woman in good health and CMV-seronegative. What was sequenced was PBMCs. CDR3 DNA sequence: TGTGCCAGCAGCTGGACTAGCAGCCCAGAGACCCAGTACTTC. Amino acids: CASSWTSSPETQYF.